The clone carrying this TCR beta chain was picked up one time. V was clipped by 7 bases and J by 8 bases, with 18 bases between them. The CDR3 contains 14 residues. Germline V gene sequence: CDR1 MDHEN, CDR2 SYDVKM. The entry originates in a study of cytomegalovirus exposure and HLA in healthy donors. PCR involved 60 Vbeta and 13 Jbeta primers. TCRdb's table, derived via immunoSEQ multiplex PCR, lists solely in-frame clones and lacks some. The repertoire holds over 200,000 clones, with about 80% as singletons. The clonotype comes from a male donor in good health and CMV-seronegative. The sample comprised PBMCs. This sequence joins TRBV28 and TRBJ2-1; D might be TRBD2 (6 bases). The CDR3 nucleotides read TGTGCCAGCAAATCCGACCTAGCGTCGGATGAGCAGTTCTTC. Its translation: CASKSDLASDEQFF.